The present T cell receptor beta chain was sequenced within a study of T cells in Graves' hyperthyroidism and ophthalmopathy. Study in general: The blood sample was taken at first diagnosis, before treatment began. Study results and caveats: In validation, the model predicted ophthalmopathy. These predictions came a median approximately 5.9 months before onset.

Amplification of TCR beta CDR3 regions used RNA as the template. The HTBI primer set was used in a first-round RT-PCR of the TCR CDR3. TCRdb ran MiXCR on the multiplex PCR reads and lists one entry per CDR3 protein. The data show more than 350,000 distinct CDR3 sequences, about 16% seen once. This clonotype was recorded at least ten times. What it recognizes is unknown. Germline V gene data show CDR1 as DFQATT and CDR2 as SNEGSKA (reference sequence). V was shortened by 5 bases and J by 2 bases, with 5 bases between the two germline ends. The CDR3 consists of 11 residues. This receptor was obtained from a woman in her 30s with Graves' hyperthyroidism. The specimen was blood. This chain connects TRBV20-1 to TRBJ2-3; D unclear. CDR3 amino acids: CSAGYTDTQYF. The DNA of the CDR3 is TGCAGTGCTGGTTACACAGATACGCAGTATTTT.